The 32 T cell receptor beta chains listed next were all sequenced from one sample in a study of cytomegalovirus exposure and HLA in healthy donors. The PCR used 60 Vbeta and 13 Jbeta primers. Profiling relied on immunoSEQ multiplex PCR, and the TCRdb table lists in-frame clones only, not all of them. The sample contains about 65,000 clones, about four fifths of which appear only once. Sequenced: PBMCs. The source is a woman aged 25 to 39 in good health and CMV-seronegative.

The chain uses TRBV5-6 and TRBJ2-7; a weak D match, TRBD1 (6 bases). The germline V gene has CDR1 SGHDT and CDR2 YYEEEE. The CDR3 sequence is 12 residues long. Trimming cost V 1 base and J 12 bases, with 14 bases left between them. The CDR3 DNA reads TGTGCCAGCAGCTTGAGACAGGCCGGGTTGTACTTC. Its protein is CASSLRQAGLYF.

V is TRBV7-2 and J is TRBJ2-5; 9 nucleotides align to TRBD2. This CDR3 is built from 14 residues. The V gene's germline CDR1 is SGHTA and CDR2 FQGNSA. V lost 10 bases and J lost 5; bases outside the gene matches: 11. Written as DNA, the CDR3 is TGTGCCAATCTTCTGGCGGGAGGGGGTGAGACCCAGTACTTC. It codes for CANLLAGGGETQYF.

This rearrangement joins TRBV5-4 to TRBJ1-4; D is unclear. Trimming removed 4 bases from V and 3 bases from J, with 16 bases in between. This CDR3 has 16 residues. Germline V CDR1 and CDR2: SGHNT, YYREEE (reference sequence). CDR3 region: CASSVPDEEANEKLFF. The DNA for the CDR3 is TGTGCCAGCAGCGTCCCGGATGAGGAAGCTAATGAAAAACTGTTTTTT.

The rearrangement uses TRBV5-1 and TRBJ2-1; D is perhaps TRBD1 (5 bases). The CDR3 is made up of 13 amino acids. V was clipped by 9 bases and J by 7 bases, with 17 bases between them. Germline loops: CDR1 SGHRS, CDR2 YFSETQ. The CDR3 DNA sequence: TGCGCCACCCACTCCCCTGACAGTAATGAGCAGTTCTTC. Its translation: CATHSPDSNEQFF.

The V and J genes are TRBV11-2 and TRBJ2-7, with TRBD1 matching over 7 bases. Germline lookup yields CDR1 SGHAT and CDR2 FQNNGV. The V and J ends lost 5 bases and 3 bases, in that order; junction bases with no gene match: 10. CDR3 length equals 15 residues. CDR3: CASSQGGRANYEQYF. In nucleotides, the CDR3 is TGTGCCAGCAGCCAAGGGGGCAGGGCAAACTACGAGCAGTACTTC.

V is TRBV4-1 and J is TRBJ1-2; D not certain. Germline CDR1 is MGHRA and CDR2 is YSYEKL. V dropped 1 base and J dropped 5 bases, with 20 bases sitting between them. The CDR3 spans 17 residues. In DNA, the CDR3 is TGCGCCAGCAGCCAAGGTCCGTTGAGGCGTCAGAATTATGGCTACACCTTC. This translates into CASSQGPLRRQNYGYTF.

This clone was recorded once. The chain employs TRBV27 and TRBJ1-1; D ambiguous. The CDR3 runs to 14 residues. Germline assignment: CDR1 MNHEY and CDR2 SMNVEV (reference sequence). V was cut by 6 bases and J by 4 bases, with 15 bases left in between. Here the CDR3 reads CASRPTAFGTEAFF. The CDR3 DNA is TGTGCCAGCAGACCCACTGCCTTTGGCACTGAAGCTTTCTTT.

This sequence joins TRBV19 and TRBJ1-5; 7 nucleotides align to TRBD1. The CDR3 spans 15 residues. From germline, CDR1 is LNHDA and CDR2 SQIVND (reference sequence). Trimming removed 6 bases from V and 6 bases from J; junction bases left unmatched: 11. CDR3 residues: CASRMTGRLAQPQHF. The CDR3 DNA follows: TGTGCCAGTAGGATGACAGGGAGGTTGGCTCAGCCCCAGCATTTT.

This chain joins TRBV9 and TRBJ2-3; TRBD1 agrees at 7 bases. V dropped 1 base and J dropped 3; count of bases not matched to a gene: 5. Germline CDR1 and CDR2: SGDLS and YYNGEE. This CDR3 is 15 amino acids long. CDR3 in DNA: TGTGCCAGCAGCGTAACCGGGACAGTGACAGATACGCAGTATTTT. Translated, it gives CASSVTGTVTDTQYF.

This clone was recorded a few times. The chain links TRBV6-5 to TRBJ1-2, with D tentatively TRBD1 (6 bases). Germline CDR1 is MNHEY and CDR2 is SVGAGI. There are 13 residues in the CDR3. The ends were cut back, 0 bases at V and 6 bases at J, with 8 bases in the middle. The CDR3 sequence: CASSYSPGDGYTF. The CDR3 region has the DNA TGTGCCAGCAGTTACTCCCCAGGGGATGGCTACACCTTC.

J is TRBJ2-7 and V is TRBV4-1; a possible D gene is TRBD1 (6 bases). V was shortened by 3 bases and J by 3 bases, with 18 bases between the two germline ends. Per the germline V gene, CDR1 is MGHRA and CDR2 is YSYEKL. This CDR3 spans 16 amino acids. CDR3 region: CASSQVTGTLDYEQYF. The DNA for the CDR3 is TGCGCCAGCAGCCAGGTGACCGGGACACTTGACTACGAGCAGTACTTC.

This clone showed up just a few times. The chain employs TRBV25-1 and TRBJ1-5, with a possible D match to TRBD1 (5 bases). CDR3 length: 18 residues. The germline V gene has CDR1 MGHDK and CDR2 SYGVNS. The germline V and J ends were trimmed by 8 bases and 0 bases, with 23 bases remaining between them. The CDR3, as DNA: TGTGCCAGCCCTAGTAAAAGAGGAGGGGAATATAGCAATCAGCCCCAGCATTTT. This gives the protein CASPSKRGGEYSNQPQHF.

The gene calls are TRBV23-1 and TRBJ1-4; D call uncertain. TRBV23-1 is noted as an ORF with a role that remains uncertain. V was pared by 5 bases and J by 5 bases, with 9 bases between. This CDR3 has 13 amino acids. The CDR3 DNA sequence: TGCGCCAGCAGTTATGGAGAAAATGAAAAACTGTTTTTT. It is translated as CASSYGENEKLFF.

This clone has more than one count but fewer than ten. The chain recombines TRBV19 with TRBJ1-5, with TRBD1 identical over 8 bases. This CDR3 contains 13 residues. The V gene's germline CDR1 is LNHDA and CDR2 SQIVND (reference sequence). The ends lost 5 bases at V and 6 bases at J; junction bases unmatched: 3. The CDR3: CASSFDRGQPQHF. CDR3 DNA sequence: TGTGCCAGTAGTTTTGACAGGGGTCAGCCCCAGCATTTT. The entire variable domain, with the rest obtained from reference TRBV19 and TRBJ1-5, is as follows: DGGITQSPKYLFRKEGQNVTLSCEQNLNHDAMYWYRQDPGQGLRLIYYSQIVNDFQKGDIAEGYSVSREKKESFPLTVTSAQKNPTAFYLCASSFDRGQPQHFGDGTRLSIL.

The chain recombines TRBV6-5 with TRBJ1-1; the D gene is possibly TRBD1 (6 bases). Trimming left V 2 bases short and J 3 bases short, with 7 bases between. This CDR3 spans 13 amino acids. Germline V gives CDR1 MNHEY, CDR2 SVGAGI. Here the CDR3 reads CASSYEGDTEAFF. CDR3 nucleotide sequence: TGTGCCAGCAGTTACGAGGGGGACACTGAAGCTTTCTTT.

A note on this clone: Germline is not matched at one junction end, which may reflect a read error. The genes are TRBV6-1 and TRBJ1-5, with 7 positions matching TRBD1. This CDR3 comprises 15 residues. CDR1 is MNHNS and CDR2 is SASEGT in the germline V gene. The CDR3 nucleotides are TGTGCCAGCAGTGCCCTGACAGGGAGCAGTCAGCCCCAGCATTTT. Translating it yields CASSALTGSSQPQHF.

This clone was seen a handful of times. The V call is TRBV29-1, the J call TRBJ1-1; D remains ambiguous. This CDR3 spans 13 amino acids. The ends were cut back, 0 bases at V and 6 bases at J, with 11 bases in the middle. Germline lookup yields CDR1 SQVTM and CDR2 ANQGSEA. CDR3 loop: CSVEEQVRAEAFF. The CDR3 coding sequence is TGCAGCGTTGAAGAGCAGGTGAGGGCTGAAGCTTTCTTT.

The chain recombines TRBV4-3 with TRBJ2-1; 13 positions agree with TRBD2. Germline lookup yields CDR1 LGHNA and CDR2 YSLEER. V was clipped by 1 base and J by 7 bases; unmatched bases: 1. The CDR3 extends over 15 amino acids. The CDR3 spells CASSQGTSGRNEQFF. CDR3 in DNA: TGCGCCAGCAGCCAAGGGACTAGCGGGAGAAATGAGCAGTTCTTC.

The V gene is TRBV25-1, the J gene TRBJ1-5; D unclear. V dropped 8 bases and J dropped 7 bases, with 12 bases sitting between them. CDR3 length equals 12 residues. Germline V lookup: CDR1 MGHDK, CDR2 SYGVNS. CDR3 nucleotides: TGTGCCAGCGTATCGGGAGTCCAGCCCCAGCATTTT. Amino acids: CASVSGVQPQHF.

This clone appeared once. The DNA for the CDR3 is TGCGCCAGCAGCCAAGATCGGCTAGCGCACAATGAGCAGTTCTTC. Protein product: CASSQDRLAHNEQFF. V gene TRBV4-3 combines with J gene TRBJ2-1; D is perhaps TRBD2 (6 bases). Germline CDR1 and CDR2: LGHNA and YSLEER. This CDR3 is built from 15 residues. The germline V and J ends were trimmed by 0 bases and 5 bases, with 11 bases remaining between them.

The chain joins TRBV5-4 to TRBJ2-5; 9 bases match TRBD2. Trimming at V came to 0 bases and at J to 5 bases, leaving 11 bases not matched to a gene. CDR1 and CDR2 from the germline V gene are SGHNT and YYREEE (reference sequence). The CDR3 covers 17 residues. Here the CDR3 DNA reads TGTGCCAGCAGCTTGGAGGTGGCTAGCGGGATGGGGGAGACCCAGTACTTC. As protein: CASSLEVASGMGETQYF.

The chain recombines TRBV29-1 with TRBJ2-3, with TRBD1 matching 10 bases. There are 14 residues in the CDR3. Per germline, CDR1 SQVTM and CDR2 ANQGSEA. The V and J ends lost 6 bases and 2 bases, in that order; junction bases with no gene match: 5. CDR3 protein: CSVDRGRTTDTQYF. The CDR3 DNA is TGCAGCGTCGACAGGGGGCGCACCACAGATACGCAGTATTTT.

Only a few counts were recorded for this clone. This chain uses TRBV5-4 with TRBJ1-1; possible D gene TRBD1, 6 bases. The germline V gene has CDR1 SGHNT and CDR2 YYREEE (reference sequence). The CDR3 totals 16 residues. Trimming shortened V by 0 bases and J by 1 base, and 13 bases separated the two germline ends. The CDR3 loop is CASSLDRVNRNTEAFF. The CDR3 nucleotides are TGTGCCAGCAGCTTGGACAGGGTAAACCGGAACACTGAAGCTTTCTTT.

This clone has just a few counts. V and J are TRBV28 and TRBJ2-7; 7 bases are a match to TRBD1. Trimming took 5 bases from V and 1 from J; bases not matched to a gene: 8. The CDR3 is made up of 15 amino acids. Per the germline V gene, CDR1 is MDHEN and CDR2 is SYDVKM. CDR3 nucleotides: TGTGCCAGCAGTATAGCCGGGACAGAGTCCTACGAGCAGTACTTC. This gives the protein CASSIAGTESYEQYF.

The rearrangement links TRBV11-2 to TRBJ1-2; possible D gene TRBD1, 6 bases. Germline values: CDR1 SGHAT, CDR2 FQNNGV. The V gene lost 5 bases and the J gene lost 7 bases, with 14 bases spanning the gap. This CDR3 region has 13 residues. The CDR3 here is CASSQQGRAGYTF. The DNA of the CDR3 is TGTGCCAGCAGCCAACAGGGAAGGGCTGGCTACACCTTC.

The CDR3 DNA reads TGCAGCGTTGAAGATCGTAACGGTGGCTATGGCTACACCTTC. As protein: CSVEDRNGGYGYTF. This sequence joins TRBV29-1 and TRBJ1-2; D remains ambiguous. The CDR3 is 14 amino acids. V lost 0 bases and J lost 4, with 12 bases in between. The germline CDR1 and CDR2 sequences are SQVTM and ANQGSEA.

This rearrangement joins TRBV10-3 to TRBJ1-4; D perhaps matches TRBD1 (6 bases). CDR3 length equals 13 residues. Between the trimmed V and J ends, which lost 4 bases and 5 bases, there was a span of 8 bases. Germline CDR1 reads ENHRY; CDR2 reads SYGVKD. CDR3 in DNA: TGTGCCATCAGTGCAGGGGCGAATGAAAAACTGTTTTTT. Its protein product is CAISAGANEKLFF.

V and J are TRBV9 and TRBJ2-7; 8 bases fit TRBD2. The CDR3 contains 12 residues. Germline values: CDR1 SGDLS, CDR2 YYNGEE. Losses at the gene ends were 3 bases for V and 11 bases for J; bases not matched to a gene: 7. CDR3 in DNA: TGTGCCAGCAGCGACCCGCGGGGGGCCAAGTACTTC. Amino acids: CASSDPRGAKYF. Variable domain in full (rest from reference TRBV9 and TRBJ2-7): DSGVTQTPKHLITATGQRVTLRCSPRSGDLSVYWYQQSLDQGLQFLIQYYNGEERAKGNILERFSAQQFPDLHSELNLSSLELGDSALYFCASSDPRGAKYFGPGTRLTVT.

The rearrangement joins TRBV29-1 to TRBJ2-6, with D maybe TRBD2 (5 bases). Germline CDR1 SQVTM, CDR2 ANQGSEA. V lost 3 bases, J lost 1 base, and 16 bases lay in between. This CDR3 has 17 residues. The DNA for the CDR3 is TGCAGCGTTGATAAAAATGGACGGGAATCTGGGGCCAACGTCCTGACTTTC. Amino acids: CSVDKNGRESGANVLTF.

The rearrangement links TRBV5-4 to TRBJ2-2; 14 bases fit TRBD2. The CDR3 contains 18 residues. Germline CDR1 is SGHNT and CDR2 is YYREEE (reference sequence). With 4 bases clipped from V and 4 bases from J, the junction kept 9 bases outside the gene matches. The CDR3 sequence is CASSRTSGGTPGTGELFF. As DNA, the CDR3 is TGTGCCAGCAGCCGGACTAGCGGGGGGACCCCGGGCACCGGGGAGCTGTTTTTT.

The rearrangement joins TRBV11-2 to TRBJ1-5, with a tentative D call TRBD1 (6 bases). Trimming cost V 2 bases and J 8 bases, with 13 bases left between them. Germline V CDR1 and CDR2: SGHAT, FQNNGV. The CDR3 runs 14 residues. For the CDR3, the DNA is TGTGCCAGCAGCTTATCGGGGGGCCGGAAGCCCCAGCATTTT. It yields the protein CASSLSGGRKPQHF.

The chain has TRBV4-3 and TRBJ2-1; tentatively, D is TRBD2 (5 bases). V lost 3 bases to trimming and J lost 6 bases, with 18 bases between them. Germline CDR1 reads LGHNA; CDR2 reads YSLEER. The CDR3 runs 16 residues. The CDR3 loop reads CASSQGRARRFNEQFF. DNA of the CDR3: TGCGCCAGCAGCCAGGGAAGGGCCCGGAGGTTCAATGAGCAGTTCTTC.